This T cell receptor beta chain comes out of a study of resident and recirculating memory T cells in vitiligo (dated by TCRdb to 2016 to 2018). In terms of the full investigation: For TCR beta sequencing, each of a few stable vitiligo patients provided PBMCs along with epidermis taken by shave biopsy from two lesional and two nonlesional sites. Without any cell sorting, samples were homogenized immediately before genomic DNA was extracted using the Qiagen DNeasy Blood & Tissue Kit. The human TCR beta sequencing was designed to test whether specific clones found in lesional vitiligo skin differed from the clones found in nonlesional skin and in blood.

TCR beta chains were amplified from genomic DNA with the immunoSEQ hsTCRB kit. The immunoSEQ service ran the sequencing of the TCR beta libraries on an Illumina MiSeq instrument. On the authors' methods: Repertoire data were analyzed using the immunoSEQ Analyzer. Sourced from immuneACCESS, this table was stored by TCRdb with only in-frame sequences that have V and J called. A share of the clones is absent; for the studies checked, an unresolved V gene accounts for under half, and the remainder has no known explanation. V and J calls and clone size are those listed in that table; D and trimming were worked out from the DNA. The sample table contains around 70,000 clones; only one count was recorded for 90% to 95% of them. More than 4% of the sample is taken by the ten largest. As concerns this clone: Its antigen is not yet known. No much larger clone is present one base from it, and per-base qualities are unavailable.

Inclusive of the bounding cysteine and phenylalanine, the CDR3 is 14 residues long. Just the 42-base CDR3 DNA is kept, in frame starting at base 1. The V and J ends are trimmed by 5 bases and 1 base, leaving 11 bases between them. CDR1 and CDR2 are drawn from the germline V gene: ENHRY, SYGVKD. The research as a whole found: Overlap and correlation analysis found no significant repertoire overlap between any two biopsies, even biopsies from the same patient, apart from each lesion compared with itself. No single dominant TCR clone was found, and clonality differed from one vitiligo lesion to another. Future mechanistic studies are needed so that the relative contributions of the lesion-infiltrating T cell clones and of human Trm versus Tcm pools can be evaluated. TCR sequences were not shared across biopsy sites or across patients, which suggests that different T cell clones infiltrate different lesions, a pattern described as private specificity.

A patient's vitiligo counted as stable when the lesions had not changed at all during the previous 6 months. To count as stable, patients also needed to show no confetti depigmentation, which is a clinical sign of active vitiligo. Any patient who had received treatment in the previous three months was excluded. Ficoll density gradient centrifugation was used to isolate PBMCs from heparinized blood, after which the PBMCs were flash-frozen. This TCR was recovered from a male donor with vitiligo. The sequence links TRBV10-3 to TRBJ1-1; there is no confident call for the D gene. The specimen sequenced was blood. In nucleotides, the sequence is TGTGCCATCAGTTTAGAGGAGGGGAACACTGAAGCTTTCTTT. The encoded protein is CAISLEEGNTEAFF.